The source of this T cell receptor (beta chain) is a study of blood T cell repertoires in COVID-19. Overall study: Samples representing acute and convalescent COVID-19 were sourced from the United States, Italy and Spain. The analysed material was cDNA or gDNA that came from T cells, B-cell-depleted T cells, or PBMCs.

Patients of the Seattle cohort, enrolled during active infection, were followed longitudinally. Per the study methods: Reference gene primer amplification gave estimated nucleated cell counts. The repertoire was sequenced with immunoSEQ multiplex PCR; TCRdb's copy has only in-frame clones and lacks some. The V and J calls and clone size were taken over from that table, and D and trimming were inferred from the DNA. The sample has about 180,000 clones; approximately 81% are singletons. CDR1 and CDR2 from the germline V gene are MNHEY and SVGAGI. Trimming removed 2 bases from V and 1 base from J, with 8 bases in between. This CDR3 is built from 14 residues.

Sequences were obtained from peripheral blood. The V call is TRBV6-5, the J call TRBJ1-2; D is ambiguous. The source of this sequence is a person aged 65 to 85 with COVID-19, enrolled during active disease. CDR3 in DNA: TGTGCCAGCAGTTACGATCGGGTTAACTATGGCTACACCTTC. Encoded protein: CASSYDRVNYGYTF.